These 4 T cell receptor beta chains were sequenced from one sample in a study. TCRdb reprocessed the 5' RACE reads with MiXCR, giving one entry per CDR3 protein. Found here are some 30,000 distinct CDR3 sequences, 20% to 30% of them singletons; the top ten hold 3.5% to 4.5%. Material: naive CD4+ T cells sorted from a lymph node. Subset here: naive CD4+ T cells, CD4+CD45RA+CD25-. The receptors shown here come from a female donor with breast cancer.

This clonotype has only a few counts. This chain connects TRBV11-1 to TRBJ2-1; no definite D call. With 1 base removed from V and 7 bases from J, the gap between germline ends came to 5 bases. CDR1 and CDR2 (germline): SGHAT, FQDESV (reference sequence). This CDR3 has 12 residues. Here the CDR3 reads CASSLVGNEQFF. The CDR3 nucleotides are TGTGCCAGCAGCTTAGTGGGGAATGAGCAGTTCTTC.

V usage is TRBV27 and J usage is TRBJ1-5, with D unclear. Germline V lookup: CDR1 MNHEY, CDR2 SMNVEV (reference sequence). The CDR3 is 15 residues long. Trimming pared 2 bases from V and 5 bases from J, leaving 13 bases between. CDR3 amino acids: CASSLGPPRDQPQHF. CDR3 in DNA: TGTGCCAGCAGTTTAGGGCCCCCCAGAGATCAGCCCCAGCATTTT.

The chain combines TRBV5-1 with TRBJ2-2; D not resolved. CDR3 length: 17 residues. Germline-derived CDR1 and CDR2 are SGHRS and YFSETQ. Trimming left V 6 bases short and J 3 bases short, with 21 bases between. CDR3 protein: CASNLLGGRQYTGELFF. The CDR3 bases are TGCGCCAGCAATCTTTTGGGTGGCAGGCAATACACCGGGGAGCTGTTTTTT.

This clonotype is medium-sized (0.01 to 0.1%). The chain is built from TRBV6-2 or TRBV6-3 and TRBJ1-6, with 9 bases fitting TRBD1. The V segment lost 7 bases and the J segment 7 bases; nucleotides outside the gene matches: 8. The CDR3 consists of 15 residues. Germline loops: CDR1 MNHEY, CDR2 SVGEGT. The CDR3 region is CASTRTGTGNSPLHF. The CDR3 DNA reads TGTGCCAGCACCAGAACCGGGACAGGGAATTCACCCCTCCACTTT.